Listed below are T cell receptor beta chains from one sample, sequenced in a study of monozygotic twins with inflammatory bowel disease. From the 5' RACE reads, TCRdb lists one entry per CDR3 protein and no DNA. With about 210,000 distinct CDR3 sequences in the sample, the ten largest clones hold 1.5% to 2%. The sample was blood. The origin of the receptors is a human donor with ulcerative colitis or Crohn's disease, or a healthy co-twin of an affected twin (not recorded which). CDR3s include the opening cysteine and the closing phenylalanine or tryptophan.

V: TRBV7-2; J: TRBJ1-6; CDR3: CASSSPGSIGSPLHF
V: TRBV20-1; J: TRBJ2-7; CDR3: CSAPPRSNYEQYF
V: TRBV18; J: TRBJ2-2; CDR3: CASSPSMNTGELFF
V: TRBV7-2; J: TRBJ2-1; CDR3: CASSYHNEQFF
V: TRBV7-2; J: TRBJ1-1; CDR3: CASSLPQGSAFF
V: TRBV20-1; J: TRBJ1-5; CDR3: CSASWAENQPQHF
V: TRBV18; J: TRBJ1-3; CDR3: CASSTDTYSGNTIYF
V: TRBV6-1; J: TRBJ1-5; CDR3: CASRNAALGPQHF
V: TRBV5-1; J: TRBJ1-5; CDR3: CASQQGQPQHF
V: TRBV6-4; J: TRBJ2-1; CDR3: CASSVTGGPGEQFF
V: TRBV5-1; J: TRBJ2-3; CDR3: CASSTGLAGPTDTQYF
V: TRBV12-3/TRBV12-4; J: TRBJ1-1; CDR3: CASSFGGAKNTEAFF
V: TRBV9; J: TRBJ1-1; CDR3: CASRAPVGPTEAFF
V: TRBV5-1; J: TRBJ1-2; CDR3: CASSPGRDGSLSKTSFDYGYTF
V: TRBV5-1; J: TRBJ1-2; CDR3: CASGSSPTDDYTF
V: TRBV7-2; J: TRBJ2-1; CDR3: CASRSGGGNEQFF
V: TRBV20-1; J: TRBJ1-2; CDR3: CSATDPGQLLGGYTF
V: TRBV3-1; J: TRBJ2-3; CDR3: CASSQGGAERTDTQYF
V: TRBV5-1; J: TRBJ2-7; CDR3: CASSPGQGFYEQYF
V: TRBV5-1; J: TRBJ2-1; CDR3: CASSFGGTGTYNEQFF
V: TRBV6-1; J: TRBJ2-3; CDR3: CASSSLAGGRNTQYF
V: TRBV7-2; J: TRBJ1-5; CDR3: CASSPQVGSNQPQHF